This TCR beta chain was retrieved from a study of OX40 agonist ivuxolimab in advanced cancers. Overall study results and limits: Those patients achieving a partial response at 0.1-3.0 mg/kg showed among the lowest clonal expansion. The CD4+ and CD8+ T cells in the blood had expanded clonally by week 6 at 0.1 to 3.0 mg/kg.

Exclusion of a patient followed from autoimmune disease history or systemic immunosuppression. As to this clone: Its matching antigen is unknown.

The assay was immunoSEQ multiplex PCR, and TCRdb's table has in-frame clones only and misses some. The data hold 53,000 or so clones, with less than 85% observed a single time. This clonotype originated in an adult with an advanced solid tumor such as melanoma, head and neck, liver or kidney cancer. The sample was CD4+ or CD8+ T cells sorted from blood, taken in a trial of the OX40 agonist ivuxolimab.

The CDR3: CATSRDLTEYGYTF. The CDR3 DNA reads as TGTGCCACCAGCAGAGATCTGACAGAGTATGGCTACACCTTC. This sequence joins TRBV15 and TRBJ1-2; TRBD1 is a possible D gene (5 bases). The ends were cut back, 0 bases at V and 5 bases at J, with 10 bases in the middle. The germline gives CDR1 LNHNV, CDR2 YYDKDF (reference sequence). The CDR3 loop spans 14 amino acids.